This passage covers 18 T cell receptor beta chains from one sample sequenced in a study of CD8 T cells in ankylosing spondylitis. TCRdb reprocessed the 5' RACE reads with MiXCR, giving one entry per CDR3 protein. The sample carries some 130,000 distinct CDR3 sequences, approximately 7.4% recorded once. Sequences were obtained from blood, either unsorted or a sorted T cell fraction (not recorded which). The source of these receptors is a female donor with ankylosing spondylitis or in good health (not recorded which).

This clonotype was observed many times. The chain carries TRBV20-1 and TRBJ2-5, with D unclear. The germline V gene encodes CDR1 DFQATT and CDR2 SNEGSKA (reference sequence). V lost 3 bases and J lost 1, with 0 bases in between. The CDR3 sequence is 10 residues long. The CDR3 region is CSASQETQYF. The CDR3 bases are TGCAGTGCTAGCCAAGAGACCCAGTACTTC.

Ten or more counts support this clonotype. This sequence joins TRBV9 and TRBJ1-6; no clear D. Germline V lookup: CDR1 SGDLS, CDR2 YYNGEE. The V gene lost 0 bases and the J gene lost 8 bases, with 9 bases spanning the gap. The CDR3 length is 14 residues. In nucleotides, the CDR3 is TGTGCCAGCAGCGTAGCTGGAGCGGATTCACCCCTCCACTTT. The encoded protein is CASSVAGADSPLHF.

The table lists this clonotype with many counts. V is TRBV12-3 or TRBV12-4 and J is TRBJ2-7; 9 bases align to TRBD1. The CDR3 spans 15 residues. The V gene end was trimmed by 5 bases and the J gene end by 2 bases; junction bases not matched to a gene: 7. CDR3 bases: TGTGCCAGCAGTCAGGGACAGGGAAAACCCTACGAGCAGTACTTC. Its translation: CASSQGQGKPYEQYF.

In this sample, this clonotype turned up many times. The chain is built from TRBV5-4 and TRBJ1-2; 9 positions match TRBD1. The V and J ends lost 3 bases and 4 bases, in that order; junction bases with no gene match: 7. This CDR3 has 15 amino acids. CDR1 SGHNT and CDR2 YYREEE come from the germline V gene (reference sequence). CDR3 sequence (DNA): TGTGCCAGCAGCTCTGGGGACAGGGTATCCTATGGCTACACCTTC. Protein product: CASSSGDRVSYGYTF. Full variable domain (rest looked up from reference TRBV5-4 and TRBJ1-2): ETGVTQSPTHLIKTRGQQVTLRCSSQSGHNTVSWYQQALGQGPQFIFQYYREEENGRGNFPPRFSGLQFPNYSSELNVNALELDDSALYLCASSSGDRVSYGYTFGSGTRLTVV.

The sample holds many counts of this clonotype. The chain has TRBV12-3 or TRBV12-4 and TRBJ1-5; D ambiguous. V was trimmed by 7 bases and J by 2 bases, leaving 12 bases between them. There are 14 residues in the CDR3. CDR3 sequence reads: CASNLKGGNQPQHF. The DNA of the CDR3 is TGTGCCAGCAATCTTAAAGGCGGCAATCAGCCCCAGCATTTT.

At least ten counts were recorded for this clonotype. The chain links TRBV3-1 to TRBJ2-7, with 9 nucleotides matching TRBD1. The CDR3 loop spans 14 amino acids. V lost 1 base, J lost 5 bases, and 3 bases stayed unmatched. Germline values: CDR1 LGHDT, CDR2 YNNKEL (reference sequence). CDR3 sequence: CASSQVDRGHEQYF. The CDR3 bases are TGTGCCAGCAGCCAAGTGGACAGGGGCCACGAGCAGTACTTC.

This clonotype was observed many times. The chain combines TRBV10-3 with TRBJ1-4; D unresolved. Trimming removed 3 bases at V and 3 bases at J, with 5 bases between. Germline V lookup: CDR1 ENHRY, CDR2 SYGVKD. The CDR3 runs 13 residues. This CDR3 reads CAISDHPNEKLFF. In DNA form, the CDR3 reads TGTGCCATCAGTGATCACCCTAATGAAAAACTGTTTTTT.

This clonotype was seen repeatedly, ten times or more. This rearrangement joins TRBV5-1 to TRBJ1-5; D uncertain. Trimming removed 3 bases at V and 6 bases at J, with 10 bases between. The CDR3 has 13 amino acids. Germline CDR1 is SGHRS and CDR2 is YFSETQ. In nucleotides, the CDR3 is TGCGCCAGCAGCTCAGATCCGGGTCAGCCCCAGCATTTT. This sequence encodes CASSSDPGQPQHF. Looking up the rest from reference TRBV5-1 and TRBJ1-5 gives the full variable domain: KAGVTQTPRYLIKTRGQQVTLSCSPISGHRSVSWYQQTPGQGLQFLFEYFSETQRNKGNFPGRFSGRQFSNSRSEMNVSTLELGDSALYLCASSSDPGQPQHFGDGTRLSIL.

This clonotype was seen repeatedly, ten times or more. V is TRBV12-3 or TRBV12-4 and J is TRBJ2-2, with 7 bases aligning to TRBD1. This CDR3 has 15 residues. Germline trimming cut 6 bases from V and 6 bases from J; bases unmatched to any gene: 10. The DNA of the CDR3 is TGTGCCAGCAGGATGGGGCTGACAGGGCCCGGGGAGCTGTTTTTT. It codes for CASRMGLTGPGELFF.

This clonotype has a count of ten or more. V and J are TRBV12-3 or TRBV12-4 and TRBJ1-3; 12 bases are a match to TRBD1. Germline trimming cut 6 bases from V and 3 bases from J; bases unmatched to any gene: 3. This CDR3 is built from 15 residues. CDR3 sequence (DNA): TGTGCCAGCAGCCGGGACAGGGGGCTTGGAAACACCATATATTTT. It yields the protein CASSRDRGLGNTIYF.

There are many counts of this clonotype. In DNA form, the CDR3 reads TGCAGCGCCCAAACCGGGACCCACTACGAGCAGTACTTC. The encoded protein is CSAQTGTHYEQYF. This sequence joins TRBV29-1 and TRBJ2-7; possibly TRBD1 or TRBD2 for D (5 bases each). Germline loops: CDR1 SQVTM, CDR2 ANQGSEA. CDR3 size: 13 residues. The V and J ends lost 7 bases and 3 bases respectively, with 16 bases between them.

This rearrangement joins TRBV7-9 to TRBJ2-7; D not resolved. Germline V lookup: CDR1 SEHNR, CDR2 FQNEAQ (reference sequence). Between the trimmed V and J ends, which lost 1 base and 4 bases, there was a span of 8 bases. This CDR3 comprises 13 residues. CDR3 in DNA: TGTGCCAGCAGCTTAGGGGTACGGTACGAGCAGTACTTC. This translates into CASSLGVRYEQYF.

This clonotype was seen many times. The rearrangement uses TRBV5-6 and TRBJ2-7; perhaps TRBD1 as D (6 bases). The germline V and J ends were trimmed by 0 bases and 2 bases, with 12 bases remaining between them. CDR1 SGHDT and CDR2 YYEEEE come from the germline V gene. This CDR3 region has 15 residues. In DNA form, the CDR3 reads TGTGCCAGCAGCTTGGACCAGGGGACCCCCTACGAGCAGTACTTC. This sequence encodes CASSLDQGTPYEQYF.

This clonotype was picked up many times. The chain combines TRBV12-3 or TRBV12-4 with TRBJ1-1; D may be TRBD1 (6 bases). The CDR3 extends over 15 amino acids. The V and J ends lost 5 bases and 1 base respectively, with 14 bases between them. CDR3 in DNA: TGTGCCAGCAGTCCCAGGGGAGGTGGGAACACTGAAGCTTTCTTT. Residues: CASSPRGGGNTEAFF.

In this sample, this clonotype turned up many times. The rearrangement uses TRBV9 and TRBJ2-1; D gene unclear. The length of the CDR3 is 14 residues. V lost 0 bases and J lost 1, with 5 bases in between. Germline V gives CDR1 SGDLS, CDR2 YYNGEE. The CDR3 sequence is CASSVAGSYNEQFF. The DNA of the CDR3 is TGTGCCAGCAGCGTAGCAGGTTCCTACAATGAGCAGTTCTTC.

This clonotype was recorded a few times. This may be a read error, as it is one base from a much larger clone. The chain recombines TRBV30 with TRBJ1-2; 8 nucleotides line up with TRBD1. Germline V lookup: CDR1 GTSNPN, CDR2 SVGIG (reference sequence). This CDR3 is built from 13 residues. This CDR3 is CAWKRQGNYGNTF. In nucleotides, the CDR3 is TGTGCCTGGAAAAGACAGGGGAACTATGGCAACACCTTC.

This clonotype came up many times. The chain employs TRBV15 and TRBJ2-5, with D perhaps TRBD1 (5 bases). The length of the CDR3 is 16 residues. Germline values: CDR1 LNHNV, CDR2 YYDKDF (reference sequence). V was trimmed by 0 bases and J by 1 base, leaving 12 bases between them. The CDR3 region is CATSRDPQAIQETQYF. The CDR3 DNA reads as TGTGCCACCAGCAGAGATCCACAGGCTATCCAAGAGACCCAGTACTTC.

This clonotype was seen ten or more times. The chain combines TRBV12-5 with TRBJ2-2; TRBD1 matches at 7 bases. Germline CDR1 is LGHNT and CDR2 is FRNRAP. This CDR3 is 13 amino acids long. V lost 6 bases and J lost 6; bases outside the gene matches: 4. The CDR3 region is CASGTTGAGELFF. The CDR3 region has the DNA TGTGCTAGTGGCACCACAGGGGCCGGGGAGCTGTTTTTT.